The clone carrying this T cell receptor beta chain appeared many times. This sample was taken from a study of CD8+ T cells in alopecia areata. The treatment: oral pan-JAK inhibitor, 5-10 mg twice daily. RNA was extracted and reverse transcribed into cDNA as the sequencing template. Method: immunoSEQ multiplex PCR; TCRdb's copy keeps in-frame clones and lacks some. The table records 190,000 or so clones, about 62% of them present only once. The V end lost 2 bases, the J end lost 4 bases, and 15 bases lay between the germline ends. This CDR3 is 16 amino acids long. Germline values: CDR1 MGHRA, CDR2 YSYEKL.

The source material was CD4+ T cells sorted from blood, sampled at week 24, from a patient treated with tofacitinib. The V and J genes are TRBV4-1 and TRBJ1-3, with D unclear. The receptor's source is a human donor with alopecia areata. The CDR3: CASSQFGLSSGNTIYF. The CDR3 DNA reads TGCGCCAGCAGCCAATTTGGCTTGAGTTCCGGAAACACCATATATTTT.